The rows below give T cell receptor beta chains drawn from one sample of a study of read filtering for tumor transcriptome and immune sequencing. One entry per CDR3 protein, called by TCRdb with MiXCR from the reads. The table records about 15,000 distinct CDR3 sequences, 20% of them present only once. Material for sequencing was a population of CD138-negative cells sorted from bone marrow. The receptors shown here come from a donor aged 40 or older with multiple myeloma. Both conserved end residues are part of each CDR3. The D gene is left open where the match is weak. Size values are once, few and many counts, or a class for expanded clones, and some rows have none.

D gene,J gene,clone size,V gene,CDR3 protein,CDR3 DNA
TRBD2,TRBJ2-3,many,TRBV10-3,CAISGNSGGAGTDTQYF,TGTGCCATCAGTGGAAATAGCGGGGGGGCCGGCACAGATACGCAGTATTTT
TRBD2,TRBJ2-3,few,TRBV29-1,CSVEVLAGRRTDTQYF,TGCAGCGTTGAGGTCTTAGCGGGACGGCGGACAGATACGCAGTATTTT
.,TRBJ2-2,many,TRBV5-4,CASSLNPGTGELFF,TGTGCCAGCAGCTTGAATCCGGGAACCGGGGAGCTGTTTTTT
TRBD2,TRBJ2-7,many,TRBV5-1,CASSLVPGGNYEQYF,TGCGCCAGCAGCTTGGTTCCGGGAGGAAATTACGAGCAGTACTTC
TRBD1,TRBJ2-7,.,TRBV12-3/TRBV12-4,CASSPQGGDEQYF,TGTGCCAGCAGTCCACAGGGGGGAGACGAGCAGTACTTC
.,TRBJ2-5,many,TRBV7-8,CASSPHKRVETQYF,TGTGCCAGCAGCCCTCACAAACGGGTGGAGACCCAGTACTTC
.,TRBJ2-5,.,TRBV7-2,CASSSGQRETQYF,TGTGCCAGCAGCTCCGGACAGAGAGAGACCCAGTACTTC
.,TRBJ1-2,many,TRBV6-5,CASSLGYGYTF,TGTGCCAGCAGTCTAGGCTATGGCTACACCTTC
.,TRBJ2-1,many,TRBV6-1,CASSEARGAPPYNEQFF,TGTGCCAGCAGTGAAGCACGGGGAGCACCCCCCTACAATGAGCAGTTCTTC
.,TRBJ2-7,many,TRBV4-2,CASSQSSADAYEQYF,TGTGCCAGCAGCCAATCCTCAGCGGACGCCTACGAGCAGTACTTC
TRBD2,TRBJ2-1,many,TRBV7-8,CASSFGGRSYNEQFF,TGTGCCAGCAGCTTCGGCGGGAGGTCCTACAATGAGCAGTTCTTC
.,TRBJ2-5,many,TRBV7-9,CASSFEGETQYF,TGTGCCAGCAGCTTTGAGGGGGAGACCCAGTACTTC
.,TRBJ2-5,many,TRBV29-1,CSAGEGGETQYF,TGCAGCGCCGGGGAAGGCGGGGAGACCCAGTACTTC